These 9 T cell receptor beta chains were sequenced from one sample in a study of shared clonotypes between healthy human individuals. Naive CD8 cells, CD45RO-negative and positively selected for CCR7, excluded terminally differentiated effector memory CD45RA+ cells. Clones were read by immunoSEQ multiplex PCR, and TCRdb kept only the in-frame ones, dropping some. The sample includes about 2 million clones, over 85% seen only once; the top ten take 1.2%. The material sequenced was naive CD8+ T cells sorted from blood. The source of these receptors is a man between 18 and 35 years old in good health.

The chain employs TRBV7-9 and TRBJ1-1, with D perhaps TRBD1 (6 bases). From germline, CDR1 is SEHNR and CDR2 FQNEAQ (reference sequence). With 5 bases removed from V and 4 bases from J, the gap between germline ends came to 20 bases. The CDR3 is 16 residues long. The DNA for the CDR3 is TGTGCCAGCAGCCCCCCTAGCCAGCAGGGGAGCACTGAAGCTTTCTTT. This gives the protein CASSPPSQQGSTEAFF.

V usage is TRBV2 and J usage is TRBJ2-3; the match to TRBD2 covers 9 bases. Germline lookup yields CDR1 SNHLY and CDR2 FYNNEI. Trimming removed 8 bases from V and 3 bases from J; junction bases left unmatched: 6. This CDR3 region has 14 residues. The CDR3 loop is CASPPGLATDTQYF. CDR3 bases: TGTGCCAGCCCCCCGGGACTAGCAACAGATACGCAGTATTTT.

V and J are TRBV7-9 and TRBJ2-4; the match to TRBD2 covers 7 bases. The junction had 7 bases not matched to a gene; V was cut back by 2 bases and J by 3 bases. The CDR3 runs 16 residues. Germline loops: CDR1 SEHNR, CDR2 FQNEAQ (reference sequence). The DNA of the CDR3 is TGTGCCAGCAGCTTACAGGGAGGGGTGGTCAAAAACATTCAGTACTTC. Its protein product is CASSLQGGVVKNIQYF.

The CDR3: CASSQEETQYF. Here the CDR3 DNA reads TGTGCCAGCAGCCAAGAAGAGACCCAGTACTTC. The rearrangement links TRBV11-2 to TRBJ2-5; D unresolved. This CDR3 contains 11 residues. V lost 5 bases, J lost 3 bases, and 4 bases lay in between. Looked up from germline, CDR1 is SGHAT and CDR2 is FQNNGV.

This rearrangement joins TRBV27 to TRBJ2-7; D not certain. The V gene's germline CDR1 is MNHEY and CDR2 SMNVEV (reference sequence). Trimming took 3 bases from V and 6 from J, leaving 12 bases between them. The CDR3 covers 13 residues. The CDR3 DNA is TGTGCCAGCAGTTTCTCCCCCGGGTTCGAGCAGTACTTC. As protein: CASSFSPGFEQYF.

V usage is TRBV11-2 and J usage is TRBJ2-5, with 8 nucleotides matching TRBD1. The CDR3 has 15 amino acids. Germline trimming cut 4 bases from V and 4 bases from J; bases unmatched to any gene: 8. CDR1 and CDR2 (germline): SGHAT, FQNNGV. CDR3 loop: CASSSSGTGPETQYF. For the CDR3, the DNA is TGTGCCAGCAGCTCATCCGGGACAGGCCCAGAGACCCAGTACTTC.

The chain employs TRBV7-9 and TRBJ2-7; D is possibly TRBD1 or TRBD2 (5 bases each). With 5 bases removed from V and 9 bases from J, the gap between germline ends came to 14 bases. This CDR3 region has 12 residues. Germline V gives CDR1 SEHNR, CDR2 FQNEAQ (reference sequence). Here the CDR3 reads CASSAGASGQYF. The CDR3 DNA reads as TGTGCCAGCAGCGCCGGGGCTTCGGGGCAGTACTTC.

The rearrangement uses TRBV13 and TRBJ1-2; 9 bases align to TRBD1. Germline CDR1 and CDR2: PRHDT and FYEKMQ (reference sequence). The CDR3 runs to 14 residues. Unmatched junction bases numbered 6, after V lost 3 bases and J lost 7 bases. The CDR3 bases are TGTGCCAGCAGCTTTAACAGGGGGCATATTGGCTACACCTTC. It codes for CASSFNRGHIGYTF.

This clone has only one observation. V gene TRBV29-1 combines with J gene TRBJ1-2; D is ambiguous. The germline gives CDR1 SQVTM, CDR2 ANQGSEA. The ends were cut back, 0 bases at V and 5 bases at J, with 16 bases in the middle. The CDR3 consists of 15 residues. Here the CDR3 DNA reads TGCAGCGTTGAAGATACTGGCAATCGGGGTTATGGCTACACCTTC. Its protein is CSVEDTGNRGYGYTF.